Shown below are 15 T cell receptor beta chains from a single sample sequenced in a study of blood T cell repertoires in COVID-19. Using immunoSEQ multiplex PCR, the repertoire was profiled, and TCRdb retains in-frame clones only, with some absent. The sample has more than 200,000 clones; more than 70% are singletons. The sequenced sample was peripheral blood. All receptors come from an older woman with acute or convalescent COVID-19.

V and J are TRBV7-9 and TRBJ1-1; D may be TRBD1 (5 bases). Trimming removed 6 bases from V and 5 bases from J, with 13 bases in between. This CDR3 spans 13 amino acids. Per the germline V gene, CDR1 is SEHNR and CDR2 is FQNEAQ (reference sequence). The CDR3 loop reads CASSIQGGTEAFF. The CDR3 DNA follows: TGTGCCAGCAGTATTCAGGGAGGAACTGAAGCTTTCTTT. The full variable domain, with the rest looked up from reference TRBV7-9 and TRBJ1-1, is DTGVSQNPRHKITKRGQNVTFRCDPISEHNRLYWYRQTLGQGPEFLTYFQNEAQLEKSRLLSDRFSAERPKGSFSTLEIQRTEQGDSAMYLCASSIQGGTEAFFGQGTRLTVV.

V and J are TRBV11-2 and TRBJ2-7, with TRBD1 identical over 8 bases. The CDR3 spans 15 residues. V lost 0 bases and J lost 4; bases outside the gene matches: 5. The germline CDR1 and CDR2 sequences are SGHAT and FQNNGV. The CDR3 DNA sequence: TGTGCCAGCAGCTTAGAGTCAGGGGGCAATTACGAGCAGTACTTC. This codes for CASSLESGGNYEQYF.

Notes on this clone: This sample includes further DNA sequences coding for the same CDR3. This chain connects TRBV4-2 to TRBJ2-3; D is undetermined. Looked up from germline, CDR1 is LGHNA and CDR2 is YNFKEQ. Trimming removed 2 bases from V and 0 bases from J, with 6 bases in between. CDR3 length equals 14 residues. CDR3 in amino acids: CASSQRGSTDTQYF. The CDR3, as DNA: TGTGCCAGCAGCCAAAGAGGTAGCACAGATACGCAGTATTTT.

The genes are TRBV5-1 and TRBJ1-4, with 9 bases identical to TRBD1. From germline, CDR1 is SGHRS and CDR2 YFSETQ. CDR3 length: 14 amino acids. V dropped 4 bases and J dropped 8; count of bases not matched to a gene: 6. The CDR3 loop reads CASSGGTGKEKLFF. As DNA, the CDR3 is TGCGCCAGCAGCGGCGGGACAGGGAAGGAAAAACTGTTTTTT.

This rearrangement joins TRBV28 to TRBJ2-1; TRBD2 is a possible D gene (5 bases). CDR3 length: 16 residues. V lost 4 bases and J 2 bases, leaving 15 bases between the germline ends. Germline V gene data show CDR1 as MDHEN and CDR2 as SYDVKM. In DNA, the CDR3 is TGTGCCAGCAGTTCCCCCCAGGCCGGGACCTACAATGAGCAGTTCTTC. It translates to CASSSPQAGTYNEQFF. The full variable domain, rest sourced from reference TRBV28 and TRBJ2-1, is DVKVTQSSRYLVKRTGEKVFLECVQDMDHENMFWYRQDPGLGLRLIYFSYDVKMKEKGDIPEGYSVSREKKERFSLILESASTNQTSMYLCASSSPQAGTYNEQFFGPGTRLTVL.

This chain connects TRBV2 to TRBJ2-5; 9 nucleotides agree with TRBD2. Germline-derived CDR1 and CDR2 are SNHLY and FYNNEI. Losses at the gene ends were 10 bases for V and 5 bases for J; bases not matched to a gene: 11. The CDR3 has 14 amino acids. Here the CDR3 reads CAKSRGGALETQYF. In DNA form, the CDR3 reads TGTGCCAAATCTCGCGGGGGGGCTTTGGAGACCCAGTACTTC.

The V and J genes are TRBV18 and TRBJ1-2, with 7 bases fitting TRBD1. V was pared by 0 bases and J by 4 bases, with 2 bases of the junction left unmatched. CDR1 and CDR2 (germline): KGHSH, LQKENI. The CDR3 has 14 amino acids. In DNA form, the CDR3 reads TGTGCCAGCTCACCACCGGGACAGACCTATGGCTACACCTTC. Its protein is CASSPPGQTYGYTF.

The chain employs TRBV10-3 and TRBJ1-2; D gene unclear. In germline, CDR1 is ENHRY, CDR2 SYGVKD. The length of the CDR3 is 14 residues. The ends were cut back, 10 bases at V and 3 bases at J, with 18 bases in the middle. This chain's CDR3 is CATEDAGVDYGYTF. CDR3 nucleotides: TGTGCCACCGAGGACGCGGGAGTTGACTATGGCTACACCTTC.

The J gene is TRBJ1-5, the V gene TRBV5-1, with TRBD1 identical over 10 bases. This CDR3 is built from 17 residues. The V gene's germline CDR1 is SGHRS and CDR2 YFSETQ. Unmatched junction bases numbered 7, after V lost 4 bases and J lost 0 bases. The CDR3 loop is CASSRGTGESSNQPQHF. CDR3 DNA: TGCGCCAGCAGCCGGGGGACAGGGGAATCTAGCAATCAGCCCCAGCATTTT. The full variable domain, completed using reference TRBV5-1 and TRBJ1-5, is KAGVTQTPRYLIKTRGQQVTLSCSPISGHRSVSWYQQTPGQGLQFLFEYFSETQRNKGNFPGRFSGRQFSNSRSEMNVSTLELGDSALYLCASSRGTGESSNQPQHFGDGTRLSIL.

In nucleotides, the CDR3 is TGTGCCACCAGTGATAAGGTGGCAGGGAAGAATGAGCAGTTCTTC. Residues: CATSDKVAGKNEQFF. The chain recombines TRBV24-1 with TRBJ2-1, with D possibly being TRBD1 (5 bases). The CDR3 loop spans 15 amino acids. CDR1 is KGHDR, CDR2 SFDVKD, per germline. Trimming took 3 bases from V and 7 from J, leaving 15 bases between them.

The V and J genes are TRBV11-2 and TRBJ2-3; D is perhaps TRBD2 (5 bases). The CDR3 contains 14 residues. Trimming pared 1 base from V and 9 bases from J, leaving 14 bases between. CDR1 is SGHAT, CDR2 FQNNGV, per germline. The CDR3 is CASSLGFYGETQYF. The DNA for the CDR3 is TGTGCCAGCAGCTTAGGGTTTTACGGGGAAACGCAGTATTTT.

V usage is TRBV28 and J usage is TRBJ1-5; TRBD1 matches 8 bases. CDR3 length: 15 amino acids. V was pared by 7 bases and J by 4 bases, with 9 bases of the junction left unmatched. From germline, CDR1 is MDHEN and CDR2 SYDVKM. This chain's CDR3 is CASKEDRDLNQPQHF. CDR3 sequence (DNA): TGTGCCAGCAAAGAGGACAGGGATTTGAATCAGCCCCAGCATTTT. Filled out from reference TRBV28 and TRBJ1-5, the complete variable domain reads DVKVTQSSRYLVKRTGEKVFLECVQDMDHENMFWYRQDPGLGLRLIYFSYDVKMKEKGDIPEGYSVSREKKERFSLILESASTNQTSMYLCASKEDRDLNQPQHFGDGTRLSIL.

This chain links TRBV12-5 with TRBJ2-3; D might be TRBD1 (6 bases). Germline CDR1 and CDR2: LGHNT and FRNRAP. The V end lost 6 bases, the J end lost 2 bases, and 18 bases lay between the germline ends. The CDR3 totals 16 residues. The CDR3, as DNA: TGTGCTAGTGGGCTGAGACAGGCAGACATCACAGATACGCAGTATTTT. Residues: CASGLRQADITDTQYF.

The chain employs TRBV15 and TRBJ2-7; TRBD2 might be the D (5 bases). The CDR3 covers 14 residues. V lost 0 bases to trimming and J lost 6 bases, with 12 bases between them. CDR1 is LNHNV, CDR2 YYDKDF, per germline (reference sequence). This chain's CDR3 is CATSREPGRGEQYF. In DNA, the CDR3 is TGTGCCACCAGCAGAGAACCCGGTCGGGGCGAGCAGTACTTC.

This clone has more than one count but fewer than ten. Other DNA sequences in the sample encode the same CDR3. This chain connects TRBV18 to TRBJ2-5; D is undetermined. V lost 3 bases to trimming and J lost 2 bases, with 4 bases between them. CDR3 length equals 12 residues. Germline V gene data show CDR1 as KGHSH and CDR2 as LQKENI. Here the CDR3 DNA reads TGTGCCAGCTCACCTACTCAAGAGACCCAGTACTTC. Amino acid sequence: CASSPTQETQYF.